This is a list of T cell receptor beta chains from one sample in a study of PD-L1 blockade in urothelial cancer. Measured with immunoSEQ multiplex PCR; TCRdb has only the in-frame clones, and not every one. The table includes around 86,000 clones, around 85% detected once. Sequencing was performed on PBMCs, taken around atezolizumab (anti-PD-L1) treatment. The receptors shown here come from a man in his forties or fifties with urothelial cancer. Both conserved end residues are part of each CDR3. The D gene is left open where the match is weak. Size values are once, few and many counts, or a class for expanded clones, and some rows have none.

D gene,J gene,clone size,V gene,CDR3 protein,CDR3 DNA
TRBD1,TRBJ2-2,NA,TRBV6-1,CASSEASGGSTGELFF,TGTGCCAGCAGTGAAGCGTCAGGGGGCAGCACCGGGGAGCTGTTTTTT
TRBD2,TRBJ2-5,NA,TRBV7-2,CASSTEGLAGATFQETQYF,TGTGCCAGCAGCACCGAGGGACTAGCGGGAGCTACCTTCCAAGAGACCCAGTACTTC
NA,TRBJ1-1,NA,TRBV5-1,CASSPTVVTRDTEAFF,TGCGCCAGCAGCCCGACAGTTGTTACCCGGGACACTGAAGCTTTCTTT
TRBD1,TRBJ1-1,NA,TRBV11-3,CASSLETGSTEAFF,TGTGCCAGCAGCTTAGAGACAGGGAGCACTGAAGCTTTCTTT
NA,TRBJ2-5,few,TRBV18,CASSPPKRETQYF,TGTGCCAGCTCACCACCGAAACGGGAGACCCAGTACTTC
NA,TRBJ1-1,NA,TRBV7-2,CASSLVGTPVAFF,TGTGCCAGCAGCTTAGTTGGGACACCCGTCGCTTTCTTT
NA,TRBJ2-1,NA,TRBV30,CAWKRMEGRGGDEQFF,TGTGCCTGGAAGCGTATGGAGGGCCGAGGGGGCGATGAGCAGTTCTTC
NA,TRBJ1-6,NA,TRBV30,CAWRHVGSSYNSPLHF,TGTGCCTGGAGGCACGTCGGGAGCTCCTATAATTCACCCCTCCACTTT
TRBD1,TRBJ2-2,NA,TRBV19,CASSRRQGRSGELFF,TGTGCCAGTAGCCGCCGACAGGGAAGATCCGGGGAGCTGTTTTTT
NA,TRBJ1-2,NA,TRBV10-1,CASSVEARGYTF,TGCGCCAGCAGTGTCGAAGCTCGTGGCTACACCTTC